A selection of T cell receptor beta chains follows, all from one sample in a study of T cells in Graves' hyperthyroidism and ophthalmopathy. TCRdb re-called the multiplex PCR reads with MiXCR, one entry per CDR3 protein. The sample lists around 290,000 distinct CDR3 sequences; 10% to 15% were seen once. The sequencing input was blood. The source is a woman in her twenties or thirties with Graves' hyperthyroidism that later progressed to Graves' ophthalmopathy. Both conserved end residues are part of each CDR3. The order of the fields is V gene, J gene, clone size, D gene, CDR3 protein, CDR3 DNA. A D gene is named only where the DNA matches it firmly. The size entry is marked missing in some rows and otherwise reads once, few, many or a size class.

>TRBV6-5|TRBJ2-7|NA|TRBD2
CASSYSAGLAGGYYEQYF
TGTGCCAGCAGTTACAGTGCCGGACTAGCGGGAGGGTACTACGAGCAGTACTTC
>TRBV4-2|TRBJ2-3|many|NA
CASSPAEQTDTQYF
TGTGCCAGCAGCCCCGCCGAACAAACAGATACGCAGTATTTT
>TRBV6-2/TRBV6-3|TRBJ2-3|many|TRBD2
CASSSGLAGSSPTDTQYF
TGTGCCAGCAGCTCGGGACTAGCGGGTTCCTCCCCCACAGATACGCAGTATTTT
>TRBV30|TRBJ2-3|many|TRBD2
CAWSRTSGSTDTQYF
TGTGCCTGGAGCAGGACTAGCGGGAGTACAGATACGCAGTATTTT
>TRBV7-9|TRBJ1-1|many|NA
CASSRPGTPEAFF
TGTGCCAGCAGTCGCCCGGGGACCCCTGAAGCTTTCTTT
>TRBV6-1|TRBJ2-2|NA|NA
CASSEQGYTGELFF
TGTGCCAGCAGTGAACAGGGGTACACCGGGGAGCTGTTTTTT
>TRBV28|TRBJ2-3|many|TRBD2
CASSYGLAGVTDTQYF
TGTGCCAGCAGTTACGGACTAGCGGGAGTGACAGATACGCAGTATTTT
>TRBV6-6|TRBJ2-3|many|TRBD2
CASSYPTPGTSGPSTDTQYF
TGTGCCAGCAGTTACCCTACTCCCGGGACTAGCGGACCTAGCACAGATACGCAGTATTTT
>TRBV11-2|TRBJ2-1|many|TRBD2
CASSFGTSGTDEQFF
TGTGCCAGCAGCTTCGGGACTAGCGGGACCGATGAGCAGTTCTTC
>TRBV6-2/TRBV6-3|TRBJ2-1|NA|TRBD2
CASSYSWLAGGNEQFF
TGTGCCAGCAGTTACTCGTGGCTAGCGGGGGGCAATGAGCAGTTCTTC
>TRBV7-2|TRBJ1-2|many|TRBD1
CASSQDRDGGYTGYTF
TGTGCCAGCAGCCAGGACAGGGATGGGGGCTATACCGGCTACACCTTC
>TRBV15|TRBJ2-5|many|TRBD1
CATSRDRGETQYF
TGTGCCACCAGCCGAGACAGGGGGGAGACCCAGTACTTC
>TRBV11-2|TRBJ2-5|many|NA
CASSLGTPKVETQYF
TGTGCCAGCAGCTTAGGGACTCCGAAGGTGGAGACCCAGTACTTC
>TRBV14|TRBJ1-2|many|NA
CASSQIGRAAYGYTF
TGTGCCAGCAGCCAGATCGGGCGAGCCGCCTATGGCTACACCTTC
>TRBV7-9|TRBJ2-1|few|TRBD2
CASSLGLAGRNEQFF
TGTGCCAGCAGCTTAGGACTAGCGGGACGAAATGAGCAGTTCTTC
>TRBV7-8|TRBJ2-7|many|NA
CASSLSRTGGANEQYF
TGTGCCAGCAGCCTGAGCCGGACGGGCGGGGCAAACGAGCAGTACTTC
>TRBV27|TRBJ2-1|many|TRBD2
CASTGTTLGNEQFF
TGTGCCAGCACCGGGACTACCTTAGGGAATGAGCAGTTCTTC
>TRBV27|TRBJ1-1|few|NA
CASSSGQSNTEAFF
TGTGCCAGCAGTTCTGGGCAGTCGAACACTGAAGCTTTCTTT
>TRBV7-6|TRBJ2-1|many|TRBD1
CASSLNRGYEQFF
TGTGCCAGCAGCTTAAACAGGGGGTATGAGCAGTTCTTC
>TRBV10-3|TRBJ2-7|many|NA
CAISGGTFTYEQYF
TGTGCCATCAGTGGGGGGACTTTCACCTACGAGCAGTACTTC
>TRBV27|TRBJ1-5|many|NA
CASTPTPGGTQPQHF
TGTGCCAGCACCCCAACCCCGGGGGGAACTCAGCCCCAGCATTTT
>TRBV24-1|TRBJ2-1|NA|TRBD2
CATSDLSSPSGSYGEQFF
TGTGCCACCAGTGACCTCTCCTCCCCTAGCGGGAGTTACGGTGAGCAGTTCTTC
>TRBV28|TRBJ1-6|many|NA
CASSSWSPLHF
TGTGCCAGCAGTTCGTGGTCACCCCTCCACTTT
>TRBV27|TRBJ1-2|many|NA
CASYGYTF
TGTGCCAGCTATGGCTACACCTTC
>TRBV7-9|TRBJ1-5|many|NA
CASSLNPDQPQHF
TGTGCCAGCAGCTTAAACCCGGATCAGCCCCAGCATTTT
>TRBV12-3/TRBV12-4|TRBJ2-5|many|TRBD1
CASRMTGSVETQYF
TGTGCCAGCAGGATGACAGGGTCGGTAGAGACCCAGTACTTC
>TRBV7-3|TRBJ2-3|many|NA
CASSLSVGFAQDTQYF
TGTGCCAGCAGCTTATCGGTCGGGTTTGCCCAAGATACGCAGTATTTT
>TRBV27|TRBJ2-5|NA|NA
CASGSGGLGETQYF
TGTGCCAGCGGCTCCGGGGGGCTGGGGGAGACCCAGTACTTC
>TRBV13|TRBJ2-3|many|NA
CASSLVGVPDTQYF
TGTGCCAGCAGCTTAGTGGGGGTTCCAGATACGCAGTATTTT
>TRBV6-1|TRBJ2-1|NA|TRBD2
CASSAGTSGSIRQFF
TGTGCCAGCAGTGCCGGGACTAGCGGGAGTATTCGGCAGTTCTTC
>TRBV12-3/TRBV12-4|TRBJ2-1|many|NA
CASSFILPLHDDEQFF
TGTGCCAGCAGTTTTATACTTCCTCTACACGACGATGAGCAGTTCTTC
>TRBV11-2|TRBJ2-7|many|TRBD1
CASTFSTGDYEQYF
TGTGCCAGCACCTTCTCGACAGGGGACTACGAGCAGTACTTC
>TRBV5-6|TRBJ1-1|many|NA
CASSPAWDDTEAFF
TGTGCCAGCAGCCCAGCTTGGGATGACACTGAAGCTTTCTTT
>TRBV7-2|TRBJ2-1|NA|NA
CASSQRSQSLGNEQFF
TGTGCCAGCAGTCAGAGGTCGCAGTCCCTTGGGAATGAGCAGTTCTTC
>TRBV19|TRBJ1-5|NA|TRBD1
CASSARGTDSNQPQHF
TGTGCCAGTAGTGCCCGGGGGACAGACTCCAATCAGCCCCAGCATTTT
>TRBV28|TRBJ1-1|NA|NA
CASSPSQGMNTEAFF
TGTGCCAGCAGTCCCTCACAGGGAATGAACACTGAAGCTTTCTTT
>TRBV29-1|TRBJ2-1|many|NA
CSVVGAYPDEQFF
TGCAGCGTTGTTGGGGCGTACCCGGATGAGCAGTTCTTC
>TRBV7-9|TRBJ2-7|many|NA
CASGLGYYEQYF
TGTGCCAGCGGGCTAGGGTATTACGAGCAGTACTTC
>TRBV18|TRBJ2-7|many|NA
CASSPRERANSYEQYF
TGTGCCAGCTCACCGCGCGAAAGGGCTAATTCCTACGAGCAGTACTTC
>TRBV28|TRBJ1-1|few|NA
CASSSRLLGEAFF
TGTGCCAGCAGTTCTAGACTCTTGGGGGAAGCTTTCTTT
>TRBV7-2|TRBJ2-5|many|TRBD1
CASSLGTRDSYRWQTQYF
TGTGCCAGCAGCCTCGGAACGAGGGACAGCTATCGTTGGCAGACCCAGTACTTC
>TRBV7-9|TRBJ2-5|many|NA
CASSPGQGNGETQYF
TGTGCCAGCAGCCCAGGACAAGGCAATGGGGAGACCCAGTACTTC
>TRBV28|TRBJ2-7|many|NA
CASRWFASYEQYF
TGTGCCAGCAGGTGGTTCGCCTCCTACGAGCAGTACTTC
>TRBV11-2|TRBJ2-1|NA|TRBD1
CASSLQGANINEQFF
TGTGCCAGCAGCTTACAGGGGGCGAATATAAATGAGCAGTTCTTC
>TRBV6-5|TRBJ1-3|few|NA
CASSYSTRGNTIYF
TGTGCCAGCAGTTACTCGACTCGCGGAAACACCATATATTTT
>TRBV6-2/TRBV6-3|TRBJ1-5|many|TRBD1
CASSYPDRVGQPQHF
TGTGCCAGCAGTTACCCCGACAGGGTAGGCCAGCCCCAGCATTTT